These 23 T cell receptor beta chains came from one sample sequenced in a study of blood T cell repertoires in COVID-19 (dated by TCRdb to between 2020 and 2021). The library came from the immunoSEQ multiplex PCR assay. TCRdb obtained this table from immuneACCESS and retained in-frame rearrangements with V and J assigned. These tables miss some clones; where compared with another copy, unresolved V genes account for less than half of the shortfall, and the remainder is unexplained. The sample table contains 300,000 or so clones; only one count was recorded for about nine tenths of them. Of the sample, more than 0.95% falls within the top ten clones. The sequenced material came from PBMCs or T cells enriched from blood (not recorded which). The receptors derive from a woman in her 30s who had recovered from COVID-19.

V gene TRBV2 combines with J gene TRBJ2-3, with a possible D match to TRBD2 (6 bases). Trimming took off 8 bases at V and 4 bases at J, with 13 bases between the two ends. Per germline, CDR1 SNHLY and CDR2 FYNNEI. The CDR3 is 13 amino acids. CDR3 nucleotide sequence: TGTGCCAGCCTAACTAGCTCGTCAGATACGCAGTATTTT. Its protein product is CASLTSSSDTQYF.

The V call is TRBV3-1 (or the pseudogene TRBV3-2), the J call TRBJ1-6; 7 nucleotides line up with TRBD1. The germline V gene encodes CDR1 LGHDT and CDR2 YNNKEL (reference sequence). There are 17 residues in the CDR3. With V trimmed by 6 bases and J by 6 bases, 14 bases remained unmatched. The CDR3 protein is CASRQTGVSHSNSPLHF. The CDR3 bases are TGTGCCAGCAGGCAAACAGGGGTTAGCCATTCTAATTCACCCCTCCACTTT.

Only a few counts were recorded for this clone. The chain recombines TRBV14 with TRBJ2-1; a possible D gene is TRBD1 (5 bases). CDR3 length: 15 amino acids. V was pared by 4 bases and J by 4 bases, with 14 bases between. Per germline, CDR1 SGHDN and CDR2 FVKESK. The CDR3 loop reads CASSLIVTGYNEQFF. In DNA form, the CDR3 reads TGTGCCAGCAGCCTTATAGTCACAGGTTACAATGAGCAGTTCTTC.

CDR3 amino acids: CASSPGREDTQYF. The CDR3 DNA reads as TGTGCCAGCAGCCCTGGAAGGGAGGATACGCAGTATTTT. The chain joins TRBV11-3 to TRBJ2-3, with a weak D call TRBD2 (5 bases). The CDR3 runs to 13 residues. V was trimmed by 5 bases and J by 6 bases, leaving 12 bases between them. Germline V gene data show CDR1 as SGHNT and CDR2 as YENEEA.

In this sample, this clone turned up once. This chain links TRBV6-2 or TRBV6-3 with TRBJ1-2; maybe TRBD1 (6 bases). The germline V gene encodes CDR1 MNHEY and CDR2 SVGEGT. The germline V and J ends were trimmed by 5 bases and 8 bases, with 15 bases remaining between them. CDR3 size: 13 residues. CDR3 sequence (DNA): TGTGCCAGCAGTACCAACCAGGGGTACGGCTACACCTTC. It encodes CASSTNQGYGYTF.

Here the CDR3 reads CASRDRGRYEQYF. The CDR3, as DNA: TGTGCCAGCAGGGACAGGGGTCGGTACGAGCAGTACTTC. This chain links TRBV12-3 or TRBV12-4 with TRBJ2-7; 9 bases line up with TRBD1. V was pared by 6 bases and J by 4 bases, with 4 bases of the junction left unmatched. This CDR3 region has 13 residues.

CDR3 residues: CASSPRLAARGEQFF. The CDR3 nucleotides read TGTGCCAGCAGTCCCAGACTAGCAGCGAGGGGTGAGCAGTTCTTC. The V gene is TRBV27, the J gene TRBJ2-1; 7 nucleotides align to TRBD2. Germline lookup yields CDR1 MNHEY and CDR2 SMNVEV (reference sequence). Trimming took 5 bases from V and 9 from J; bases not matched to a gene: 13. This CDR3 comprises 15 residues.

The chain is built from TRBV19 and TRBJ1-5; 9 bases fit TRBD1. Germline CDR1 LNHDA, CDR2 SQIVND (reference sequence). The CDR3 contains 16 residues. V shed 5 bases, J shed 4 bases, and the junction held 9 bases outside the gene matches. The CDR3 reads CASSPMGQGGNQPQHF. CDR3 DNA sequence: TGTGCCAGTAGTCCCATGGGACAGGGCGGGAATCAGCCCCAGCATTTT.

The rearrangement links TRBV15 to TRBJ2-7, with 11 bases that match TRBD1. The CDR3 sequence is 16 residues long. V shed 0 bases and J 2 bases; nucleotides not matched to a gene: 3. Looked up from germline, CDR1 is LNHNV and CDR2 is YYDKDF (reference sequence). CDR3 DNA: TGTGCCACCAGCAGAGACGGACAGGGGGCCACCTACGAGCAGTACTTC. Translation: CATSRDGQGATYEQYF.

The chain employs TRBV28 and TRBJ2-1, with 7 bases lining up with TRBD2. CDR1 is MDHEN and CDR2 is SYDVKM in the germline V gene. V shed 1 base, J shed 0 bases, and the junction held 3 bases outside the gene matches. This CDR3 region has 16 residues. The CDR3 spells CASSLFGGSSYNEQFF. The CDR3, as DNA: TGTGCCAGCAGTTTATTTGGCGGGAGCTCCTACAATGAGCAGTTCTTC.

The chain couples TRBV29-1 to TRBJ1-1, with D unresolved. Trimming removed 3 bases at V and 1 base at J, with 6 bases between. Looked up from germline, CDR1 is SQVTM and CDR2 is ANQGSEA. The CDR3 is 12 residues long. The CDR3 bases are TGCAGCGTTGATCGGGAGAACACTGAAGCTTTCTTT. Amino acid sequence: CSVDRENTEAFF.

This sequence joins TRBV27 and TRBJ1-6; D uncertain. CDR3 length equals 16 residues. With 0 bases removed from V and 6 bases from J, the gap between germline ends came to 12 bases. Germline CDR1 MNHEY, CDR2 SMNVEV (reference sequence). DNA for the CDR3: TGTGCCAGCAGTTTATCGCCAGGCCAACTTAATTCACCCCTCCACTTT. Its translation: CASSLSPGQLNSPLHF.

As DNA, the CDR3 is TGCGCCAGCAGCGCACAAACAGGGGATCAAGAGACCCAGTACTTC. As protein: CASSAQTGDQETQYF. The chain recombines TRBV5-1 with TRBJ2-5; 7 nucleotides align to TRBD1. Germline-derived CDR1 and CDR2 are SGHRS and YFSETQ. The J segment lost 2 bases and the V segment lost 4 bases, leaving 8 bases of the junction unmatched. This CDR3 is built from 15 residues.

CDR3: CASSQIMSSEQFF. The DNA for the CDR3 is TGTGCCAGCAGCCAAATTATGTCTAGTGAGCAGTTCTTC. This rearrangement joins TRBV4-2 to TRBJ2-1; no definite D call. The CDR3 contains 13 residues. V shed 2 bases and J shed 9 bases, with 11 bases lying between them. Per germline, CDR1 LGHNA and CDR2 YNFKEQ.

With regard to this clone: The junction and the germline gene differ at one end; a read error may be behind it. The rearrangement uses TRBV4-1 and TRBJ2-6, with TRBD1 matching 7 bases. The CDR3 contains 18 residues. The germline gives CDR1 MGHRA, CDR2 YSYEKL. The CDR3 nucleotides are TGCGCCAGCAGCCAAGATTCGGGACAGAACTCTGAGGCCAACGTCCTGACTTTC. Protein sequence: CASSQDSGQNSEANVLTF.

The chain employs TRBV28 and TRBJ2-1; a possible D gene is TRBD1 (6 bases). Trimming removed 5 bases at V and 8 bases at J, with 13 bases between. CDR1 is MDHEN and CDR2 is SYDVKM in the germline V gene. This CDR3 is built from 13 residues. The CDR3 nucleotides read TGTGCCAGCAGTACGACAGGTTTCCATGAGCAGTTCTTC. This codes for CASSTTGFHEQFF.

This chain uses TRBV27 with TRBJ2-3, with a possible D match to TRBD1 (6 bases). Trimming cost V 4 bases and J 1 base, with 15 bases left between them. The germline V gene has CDR1 MNHEY and CDR2 SMNVEV (reference sequence). This CDR3 is 16 amino acids long. CDR3 DNA sequence: TGTGCCAGCAGTTCGACCAGGGGCGCGGGCACAGATACGCAGTATTTT. It encodes CASSSTRGAGTDTQYF.

The chain joins TRBV5-8 to TRBJ1-3; D unresolved. V lost 1 base to trimming and J lost 0 bases, with 14 bases between them. This CDR3 region has 17 residues. The germline V gene encodes CDR1 SGHTS and CDR2 YDEGEE. The CDR3 sequence is CASSLLSSPSSGNTIYF. The CDR3 coding sequence is TGTGCCAGCAGCTTGCTTTCTTCTCCGAGCTCTGGAAACACCATATATTTT. The variable domain in full, completed from reference TRBV5-8 and TRBJ1-3, reads EAGVTQSPTHLIKTRGQQATLRCSPISGHTSVYWYQQALGLGLQFLLWYDEGEERNRGNFPPRFSGRQFPNYSSELNVNALELEDSALYLCASSLLSSPSSGNTIYFGEGSWLTVV.

This clone was seen only once. The chain carries TRBV5-1 and TRBJ2-1; maybe TRBD1 (6 bases). This CDR3 comprises 14 residues. Trimming took 1 base from V and 6 from J, leaving 11 bases between them. Germline V gene data show CDR1 as SGHRS and CDR2 as YFSETQ. CDR3 residues: CASSLNIQGNEQFF. In DNA, the CDR3 is TGCGCCAGCAGCTTGAATATACAGGGCAATGAGCAGTTCTTC.

J is TRBJ1-4 and V is TRBV19; no firm D call. The germline V and J ends were trimmed by 3 bases and 15 bases, with 14 bases remaining between them. The germline V gene encodes CDR1 LNHDA and CDR2 SQIVND (reference sequence). The CDR3 sequence is 12 residues long. The CDR3 sequence: CASSIDREEVFF. CDR3 in DNA: TGTGCCAGTAGTATTGATCGGGAAGAGGTGTTTTTT.

This chain connects TRBV30 to TRBJ2-4; possibly TRBD2 for D (5 bases). CDR1 and CDR2 (germline): GTSNPN, SVGIG (reference sequence). Trimming pared 7 bases from V and 1 base from J, leaving 8 bases between. The length of the CDR3 is 12 residues. CDR3 in DNA: TGTGCCTCCCGCGGGGCCAAAAACATTCAGTACTTC. Residues: CASRGAKNIQYF.

V and J are TRBV18 and TRBJ2-2; D unclear. The V end was cut by 3 bases, the J end by 5 bases, with 7 bases between. There are 13 residues in the CDR3. The germline CDR1 and CDR2 sequences are KGHSH and LQKENI. This CDR3 reads CASSPIETGELFF. CDR3 in DNA: TGTGCCAGCTCACCTATTGAGACCGGGGAGCTGTTTTTT. The full variable domain, in which reference TRBV18 and TRBJ2-2 provide the parts outside the CDR3, is NAGVMQNPRHLVRRRGQEARLRCSPMKGHSHVYWYRQLPEEGLKFMVYLQKENIIDESGMPKERFSAEFPKEGPSILRIQQVVRGDSAAYFCASSPIETGELFFGEGSRLTVL.

This rearrangement joins TRBV6-2 or TRBV6-3 to TRBJ2-7; D call uncertain. Trimming left V 3 bases short and J 3 bases short, with 9 bases between. CDR3 length: 13 residues. CDR1 MNHEY and CDR2 SVGEGT come from the germline V gene. The CDR3 reads CASSYWQNYEQYF. CDR3 bases: TGTGCCAGCAGTTATTGGCAGAACTACGAGCAGTACTTC.